The entry below describes one TCR beta chain. This specimen comes from a study of blood T cell repertoires in COVID-19. Trimming at V came to 8 bases and at J to 6 bases, leaving 6 bases not matched to a gene. Germline V gene data show CDR1 as LNHDA and CDR2 as SQIVND (reference sequence). The CDR3 covers 14 residues. Sequenced by immunoSEQ multiplex PCR; TCRdb stores in-frame clones only, minus some. The sample records a few hundred thousand clones, just over 90% being singletons. Categorization into cohorts depended on clinical history that participants reported. Individuals in the exposed group had encountered a COVID-19 case within 2 weeks preceding study entry.

The material sequenced was PBMCs or T cells enriched from blood (not recorded which). The chain carries TRBV19 and TRBJ1-5; 11 nucleotides align to TRBD1. The origin of this receptor is a woman aged 35 to 49 who had been exposed to COVID-19. Here the CDR3 reads CASADRGQGQPQHF. In DNA, the CDR3 is TGTGCCAGTGCGGACAGGGGGCAAGGTCAGCCCCAGCATTTT.